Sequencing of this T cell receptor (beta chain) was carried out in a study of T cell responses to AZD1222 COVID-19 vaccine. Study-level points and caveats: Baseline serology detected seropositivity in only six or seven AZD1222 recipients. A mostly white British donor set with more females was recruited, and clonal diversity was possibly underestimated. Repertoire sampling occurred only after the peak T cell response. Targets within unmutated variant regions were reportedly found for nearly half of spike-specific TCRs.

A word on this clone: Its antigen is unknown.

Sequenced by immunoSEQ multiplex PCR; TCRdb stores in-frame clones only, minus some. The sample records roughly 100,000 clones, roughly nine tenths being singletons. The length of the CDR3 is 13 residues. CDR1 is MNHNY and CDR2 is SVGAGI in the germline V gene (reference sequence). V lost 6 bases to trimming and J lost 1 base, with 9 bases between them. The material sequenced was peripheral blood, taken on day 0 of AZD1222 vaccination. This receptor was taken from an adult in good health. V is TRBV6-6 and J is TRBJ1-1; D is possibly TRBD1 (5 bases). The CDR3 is CASRPDRNTEAFF. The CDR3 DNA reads TGTGCCAGCAGACCCGACAGGAACACTGAAGCTTTCTTT.